The 10 T cell receptor beta chains given below trace back to one sample, sequenced in a study of regulatory T cells in long-lasting Graves disease. Described time point: newly diagnosed GD, antithyroid drugs for less than 3 months. The authors made the TCR library using RNA they extracted from PBMCs. Library construction for TCR beta used iRepertoire HTBI primers and Arm-PCR of CDR3 regions. In TCRdb, the multiplex PCR reads were re-called with MiXCR into one record per CDR3 protein. The repertoire has over 500,000 distinct CDR3 sequences, under 20% of them found once; the top ten carry around 19%. A further study also used this sample, focusing on T cells in Graves' hyperthyroidism and ophthalmopathy.

The specimen was peripheral blood mononuclear cells (PBMCs), collected at new diagnosis, from a patient treated with antithyroid drugs. These receptor sequences come from a woman aged 25 to 45 with Graves disease.

In this sample, this clonotype turned up many times. V usage is TRBV24-1 and J usage is TRBJ2-5; 9 nucleotides line up with TRBD1. V dropped 1 base and J dropped 5; count of bases not matched to a gene: 4. The CDR3 has 15 residues. Germline V CDR1 and CDR2: KGHDR, SFDVKD. CDR3 loop: CATSDLQGAIETQYF. CDR3 nucleotides: TGTGCCACCAGTGATTTACAGGGGGCCATCGAGACCCAGTACTTC.

Ten or more counts support this clonotype. The V and J genes are TRBV12-3 or TRBV12-4 and TRBJ2-2, with TRBD2 matching 11 bases. The CDR3 runs 16 residues. The ends lost 6 bases at V and 6 bases at J; junction bases unmatched: 9. The DNA for the CDR3 is TGTGCCAGCAGCCTACTAGCGGGAGTTGGCGCCGGGGAGCTGTTTTTT. This encodes CASSLLAGVGAGELFF.

V usage is TRBV30 and J usage is TRBJ2-3; TRBD1 might be the D (5 bases). Germline CDR1 GTSNPN, CDR2 SVGIG (reference sequence). V was trimmed by 4 bases and J by 0 bases, leaving 17 bases between them. The CDR3 extends over 16 amino acids. The CDR3 region has the DNA TGTGCCTGGATCCCCAGGTGGGCAGGGAGCACAGATACGCAGTATTTT. Protein product: CAWIPRWAGSTDTQYF.

This clonotype was seen ten or more times. This chain links TRBV2 with TRBJ2-1, with 7 bases aligning to TRBD1. The ends lost 10 bases at V and 4 bases at J; junction bases unmatched: 10. The CDR3 has 14 residues. Germline V lookup: CDR1 SNHLY, CDR2 FYNNEI. The CDR3 DNA reads as TGTGCCAAACTACTGGACAGGTCGTACAATGAGCAGTTCTTC. Encoded protein: CAKLLDRSYNEQFF.

In this sample, this clonotype turned up a few times. This chain connects TRBV18 to TRBJ2-7, with 9 bases aligning to TRBD1. The V and J ends lost 8 bases and 5 bases, in that order; junction bases with no gene match: 1. Germline CDR1 KGHSH, CDR2 LQKENI. CDR3 length: 11 amino acids. The CDR3 nucleotides read TGTGCCAGCCGGACAGGGGACGAGCAGTACTTC. Amino acids: CASRTGDEQYF.

This clonotype has only a few counts. V and J are TRBV19 and TRBJ2-6; TRBD1 aligns across 10 bases. The CDR3 covers 16 residues. Per germline, CDR1 LNHDA and CDR2 SQIVND (reference sequence). The trim removed 7 bases at V and 0 bases at J, leaving 3 bases unmatched. The DNA of the CDR3 is TGTGCCAGTACCGGGACAGGGGCCTCTGGGGCCAACGTCCTGACTTTC. Its protein is CASTGTGASGANVLTF.

This clonotype was counted only a few times. This sequence joins TRBV7-9 and TRBJ1-2, with TRBD1 matching 7 bases. The CDR3 has 14 amino acids. Germline V gene lookup returns CDR1 SEHNR and CDR2 FQNEAQ (reference sequence). V shed 11 bases, J shed 3 bases, and the junction held 12 bases outside the gene matches. The CDR3 coding sequence is TGTGCCGCACACAGGGGATCGGGGGACTATGGCTACACCTTC. Translation gives CAAHRGSGDYGYTF.

V is TRBV24-1 and J is TRBJ1-5; the match to TRBD1 covers 9 bases. V was clipped by 4 bases and J by 2 bases; unmatched bases: 5. The CDR3 extends over 16 amino acids. Germline loops: CDR1 KGHDR, CDR2 SFDVKD. The CDR3 bases are TGTGCCACCAGTGACCCGGGACAGGGAGGCAATCAGCCCCAGCATTTT. It codes for CATSDPGQGGNQPQHF.

This clonotype was recorded many times. The chain couples TRBV2 to TRBJ2-3, with D hard to call. V lost 11 bases and J lost 4, with 16 bases in between. Looked up from germline, CDR1 is SNHLY and CDR2 is FYNNEI. The CDR3 runs to 13 residues. Here the CDR3 DNA reads TGTGCCGGAAAGGTCGGATTAGCAGATACGCAGTATTTT. Translation: CAGKVGLADTQYF. Combining the CDR3 with reference TRBV2 and TRBJ2-3 gives the whole variable domain EPEVTQTPSHQVTQMGQEVILRCVPISNHLYFYWYRQILGQKVEFLVSFYNNEISEKSEIFDDQFSVERPDGSNFTLKIRSTKLEDSAMYFCAGKVGLADTQYFGPGTRLTVL.

The chain combines TRBV5-1 with TRBJ2-4, with D maybe TRBD2 (6 bases). The CDR3 totals 15 residues. Germline V gene sequence: CDR1 SGHRS, CDR2 YFSETQ. V was cut by 4 bases and J by 1 base, with 12 bases left in between. The CDR3 DNA reads as TGCGCCAGCAGCGCACCGGGGGAGGCCAAAAACATTCAGTACTTC. Encoded protein: CASSAPGEAKNIQYF.